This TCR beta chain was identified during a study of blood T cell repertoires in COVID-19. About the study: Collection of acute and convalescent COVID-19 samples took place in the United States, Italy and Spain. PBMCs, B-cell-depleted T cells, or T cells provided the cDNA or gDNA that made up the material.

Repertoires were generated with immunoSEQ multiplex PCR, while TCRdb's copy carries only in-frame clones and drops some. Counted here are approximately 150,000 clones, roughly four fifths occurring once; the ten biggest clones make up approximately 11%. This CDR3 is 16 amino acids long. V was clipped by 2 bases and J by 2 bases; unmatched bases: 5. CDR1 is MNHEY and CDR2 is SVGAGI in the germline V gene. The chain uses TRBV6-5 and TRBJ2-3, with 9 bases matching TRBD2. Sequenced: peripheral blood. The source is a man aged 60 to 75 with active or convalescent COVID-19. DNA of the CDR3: TGTGCCAGCAGTTACAGGGCGGGGGGGATCACAGATACGCAGTATTTT. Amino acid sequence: CASSYRAGGITDTQYF.